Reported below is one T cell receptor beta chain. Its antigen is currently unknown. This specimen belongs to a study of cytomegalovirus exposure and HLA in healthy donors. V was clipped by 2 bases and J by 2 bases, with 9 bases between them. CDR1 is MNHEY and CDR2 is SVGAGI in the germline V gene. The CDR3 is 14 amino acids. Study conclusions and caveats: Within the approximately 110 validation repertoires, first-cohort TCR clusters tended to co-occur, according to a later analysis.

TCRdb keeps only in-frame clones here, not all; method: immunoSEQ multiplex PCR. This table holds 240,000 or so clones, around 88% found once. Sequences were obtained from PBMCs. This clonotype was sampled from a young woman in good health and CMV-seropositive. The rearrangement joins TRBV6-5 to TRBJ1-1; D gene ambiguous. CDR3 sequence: CASSYGHGNTEAFF. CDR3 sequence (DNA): TGTGCCAGCAGTTACGGTCACGGTAACACTGAAGCTTTCTTT.